These T cell receptor beta chains were read from a single sample in a study of cytomegalovirus exposure and HLA in healthy donors. The assay was immunoSEQ multiplex PCR, and TCRdb's table has in-frame clones only and misses some. The data show 200,000 or so clones, roughly 83% seen once. Sequencing used PBMCs. The origin of the receptors is a boy between 2 and 10 years old in good health and CMV-seronegative. Each CDR3 is given with its conserved first and last residue. D genes are given only for firm matches. Expanded clones are given a class, and other clones once, few, many or no size at all.

d_gene	v_gene	len	j_gene	abundance	CDR3aa	CDR3nt
.	TRBV7-9	16	TRBJ2-1	.	CASSLAPWGSEDEQFF	TGTGCCAGCAGCTTAGCCCCCTGGGGCAGCGAGGATGAGCAGTTCTTC
.	TRBV18	20	TRBJ2-1	.	CASSPPTPIQGLSSYNEQFF	TGTGCCAGCTCACCACCTACACCTATTCAGGGGCTAAGCTCCTACAATGAGCAGTTCTTC
.	TRBV19	14	TRBJ1-2	.	CASSTGGDAYGYTF	TGTGCCAGTAGTACCGGGGGGGACGCCTATGGCTACACCTTC
.	TRBV20-1	11	TRBJ2-7	.	CSARDFYEQYF	TGCAGTGCCCGGGACTTCTACGAGCAGTACTTC
.	TRBV15	16	TRBJ2-3	.	CATSRELAVSADTQYF	TGTGCCACCAGCAGAGAATTGGCAGTAAGCGCAGATACGCAGTATTTT
.	TRBV4-1	14	TRBJ2-7	.	CASSQESGSYEQYF	TGCGCCAGCAGCCAAGAGAGCGGGTCCTACGAGCAGTACTTC
TRBD1	TRBV19	15	TRBJ1-4	.	CASSETGTGDEKLFF	TGTGCCAGTAGTGAAACCGGGACAGGGGATGAAAAACTGTTTTTT
TRBD2	TRBV18	18	TRBJ2-7	.	CASSPGAGPTSGSYEQYF	TGTGCCAGCTCACCGGGGGCAGGGCCCACTAGCGGGAGTTACGAGCAGTACTTC
TRBD1	TRBV19	13	TRBJ2-1	.	CASSRQGFDEQFF	TGTGCCAGTAGTCGACAGGGGTTTGATGAGCAGTTCTTC
.	TRBV5-1	16	TRBJ1-2	.	CASSLGPGGANYGYTF	TGCGCCAGCAGCTTGGGGCCCGGGGGAGCTAACTATGGCTACACCTTC
TRBD1	TRBV5-6	19	TRBJ1-4	.	CASSLSPRQGAVGNEKLFF	TGTGCCAGCAGCTTGTCGCCCCGACAGGGGGCGGTGGGTAATGAAAAACTGTTTTTT
.	TRBV6-5	15	TRBJ1-1	.	CASSPDSYTDTEAFF	TGTGCCAGCAGTCCCGATTCGTACACCGACACTGAAGCTTTCTTT
TRBD1	TRBV18	15	TRBJ1-1	once	CASSPGTGTNTEAFF	TGTGCCAGCTCCCCCGGGACAGGGACTAACACTGAAGCTTTCTTT